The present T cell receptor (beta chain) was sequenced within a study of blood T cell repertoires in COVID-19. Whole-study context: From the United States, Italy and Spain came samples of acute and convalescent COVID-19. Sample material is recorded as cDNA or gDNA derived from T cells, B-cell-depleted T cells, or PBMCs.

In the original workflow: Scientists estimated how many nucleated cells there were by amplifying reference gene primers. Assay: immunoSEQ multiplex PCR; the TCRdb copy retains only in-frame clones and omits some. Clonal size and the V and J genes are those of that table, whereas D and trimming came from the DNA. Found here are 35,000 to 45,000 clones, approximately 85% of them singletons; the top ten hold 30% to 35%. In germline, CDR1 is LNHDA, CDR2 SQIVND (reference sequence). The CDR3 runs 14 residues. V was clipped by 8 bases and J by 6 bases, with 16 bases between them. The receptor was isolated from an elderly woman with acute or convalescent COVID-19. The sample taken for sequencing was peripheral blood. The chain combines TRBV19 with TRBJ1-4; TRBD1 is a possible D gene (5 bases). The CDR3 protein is CASAGGSSYEKLFF. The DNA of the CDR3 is TGTGCCAGTGCTGGGGGGTCGTCATATGAAAAACTGTTTTTT.